The sequence of this TCR beta chain was determined in a study of blood T cell repertoires in COVID-19. Study-level information: The United States, Italy and Spain supplied acute and convalescent COVID-19 samples. In each case, the material was cDNA or gDNA derived from T cells, B-cell-depleted T cells, or PBMCs.

The CDR3 is made up of 16 amino acids. J lost 4 bases, V lost 5 bases, and 11 bases had no gene match. The germline CDR1 and CDR2 sequences are MDHEN and SYDVKM. Per the original methods: From reference gene primer amplification, estimates of nucleated cell counts were derived. Measured with immunoSEQ multiplex PCR; TCRdb has only the in-frame clones, and not every one. V, J and clone size were drawn from that table, and D and trimming were deduced from the DNA. This table has 300,000 or so clones, around 87% appearing once. Sequencing was done on a sample of peripheral blood. This receptor was taken from a woman aged 45-65 years who had recovered from COVID-19. This chain connects TRBV28 to TRBJ2-3, with 8 bases matching TRBD2. The CDR3 reads CASSPTWAGGSDTQYF. The DNA for the CDR3 is TGTGCCAGCAGTCCTACGTGGGCGGGGGGTTCAGATACGCAGTATTTT.